In this sample, the clone carrying this TCR beta chain turned up once. Its target is not known. Peripheral blood was collected from the related graft donor on the marrow donation day. Assay: immunoSEQ multiplex PCR; the TCRdb copy retains only in-frame clones and omits some. Seen here are 66,000 or so clones, around 93% observed once, and the top ten hold about 3%. Trimming pared 4 bases from V and 5 bases from J, leaving 11 bases between. CDR1 and CDR2 (germline): MRHNA, SNTAGT. This CDR3 is 13 amino acids long. This sample was included in a study of T cells after posttransplantation cyclophosphamide. Points from the study as a whole: Skin or GI-infiltrating T cells shared few TRB sequences with blood. Recipient CMV seropositivity and CMV reactivation strongly tracked TRB clonality.

This sequence joins TRBV6-4 and TRBJ2-5; D perhaps matches TRBD2 (6 bases). The sequenced material came from PBMCs. The source of this sequence is a woman in her 30s in good health and a related stem cell transplant donor. This CDR3 reads CASSGGRGETQYF. The CDR3 coding sequence is TGTGCCAGCAGTGGCGGACGGGGGGAGACCCAGTACTTC.